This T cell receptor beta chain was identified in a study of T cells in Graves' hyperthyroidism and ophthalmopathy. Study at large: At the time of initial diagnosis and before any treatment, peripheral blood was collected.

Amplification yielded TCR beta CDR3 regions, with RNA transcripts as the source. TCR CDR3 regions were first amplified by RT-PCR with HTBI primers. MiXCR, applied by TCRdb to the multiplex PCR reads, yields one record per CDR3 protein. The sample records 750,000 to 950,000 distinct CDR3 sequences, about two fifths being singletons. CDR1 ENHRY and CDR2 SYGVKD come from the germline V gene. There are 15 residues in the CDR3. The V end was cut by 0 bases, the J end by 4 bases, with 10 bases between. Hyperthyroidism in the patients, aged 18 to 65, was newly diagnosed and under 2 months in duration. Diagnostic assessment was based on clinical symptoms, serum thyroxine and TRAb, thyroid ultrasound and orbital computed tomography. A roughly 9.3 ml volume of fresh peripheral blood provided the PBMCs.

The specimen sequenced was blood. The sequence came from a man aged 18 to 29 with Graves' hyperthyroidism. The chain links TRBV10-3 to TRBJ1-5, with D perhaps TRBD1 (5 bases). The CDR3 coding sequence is TGTGCCATCAGTGAGTCGGGGGATTTGAATCAGCCCCAGCATTTT. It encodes CAISESGDLNQPQHF.